Sequencing of this T cell receptor beta chain was carried out in a study of cytomegalovirus exposure and HLA in healthy donors. Germline V gene sequence: CDR1 SSHAT, CDR2 FNYEAQ (reference sequence). CDR3 length: 15 amino acids. Concerning this clone: One end of the junction is discordant with germline, which a read error may explain.

The PCR made use of 60 Vbeta and 13 Jbeta primers. Data came from immunoSEQ multiplex PCR; TCRdb stores just in-frame clones and leaves some out. The sample has 170,000 or so clones; under 85% are singletons. Material: PBMCs. The genes are TRBV7-7 and TRBJ2-1; D not resolved. The TCR sequence derives from a man aged 45-65 years in good health and CMV-seronegative. The CDR3 DNA reads TGTGCTAGCAGCTTAGGGCCCAACTCCTACAATGAGCAGTTCTTC. Translation: CASSLGPNSYNEQFF.